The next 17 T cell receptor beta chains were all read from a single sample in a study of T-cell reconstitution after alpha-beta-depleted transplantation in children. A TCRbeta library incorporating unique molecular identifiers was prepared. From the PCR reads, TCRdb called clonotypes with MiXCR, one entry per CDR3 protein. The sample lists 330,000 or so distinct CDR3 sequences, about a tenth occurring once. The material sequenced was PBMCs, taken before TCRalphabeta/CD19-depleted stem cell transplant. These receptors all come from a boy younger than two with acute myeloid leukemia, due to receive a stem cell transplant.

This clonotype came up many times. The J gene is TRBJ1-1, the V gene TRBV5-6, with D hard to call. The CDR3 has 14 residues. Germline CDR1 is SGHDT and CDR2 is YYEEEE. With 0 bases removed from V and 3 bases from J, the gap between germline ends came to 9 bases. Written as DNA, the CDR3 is TGTGCCAGCAGCTTGGCAGTCGACCACACTGAAGCTTTCTTT. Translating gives CASSLAVDHTEAFF.

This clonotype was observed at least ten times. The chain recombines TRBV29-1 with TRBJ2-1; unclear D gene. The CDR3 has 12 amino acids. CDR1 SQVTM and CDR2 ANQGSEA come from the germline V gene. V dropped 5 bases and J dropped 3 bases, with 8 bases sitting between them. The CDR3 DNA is TGCAGCGTTATCGGCTACTACAATGAGCAGTTCTTC. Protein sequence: CSVIGYYNEQFF.

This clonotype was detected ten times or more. The CDR3 DNA is TGTGCCAGCACCCCCCCGGGTGAGCAGTTCTTC. Protein product: CASTPPGEQFF. The chain joins TRBV6-4 to TRBJ2-1; D remains unclear. V shed 7 bases and J shed 9 bases, with 10 bases lying between them. Germline CDR1 reads MRHNA; CDR2 reads SNTAGT. The CDR3 extends over 11 amino acids.

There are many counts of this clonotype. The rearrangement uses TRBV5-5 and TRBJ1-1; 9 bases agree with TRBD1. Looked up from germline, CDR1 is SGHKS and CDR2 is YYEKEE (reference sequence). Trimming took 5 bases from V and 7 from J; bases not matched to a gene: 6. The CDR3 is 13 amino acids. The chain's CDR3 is CASRSDRGFEAFF. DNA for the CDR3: TGTGCCAGCAGATCGGACAGGGGCTTTGAAGCTTTCTTT.

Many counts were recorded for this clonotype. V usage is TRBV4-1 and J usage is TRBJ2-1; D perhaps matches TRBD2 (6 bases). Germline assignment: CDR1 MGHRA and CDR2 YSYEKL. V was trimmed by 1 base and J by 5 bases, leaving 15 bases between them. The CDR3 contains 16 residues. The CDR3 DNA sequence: TGCGCCAGCAGCCAAGGTGACGGGGGAGCCCACAATGAGCAGTTCTTC. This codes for CASSQGDGGAHNEQFF.

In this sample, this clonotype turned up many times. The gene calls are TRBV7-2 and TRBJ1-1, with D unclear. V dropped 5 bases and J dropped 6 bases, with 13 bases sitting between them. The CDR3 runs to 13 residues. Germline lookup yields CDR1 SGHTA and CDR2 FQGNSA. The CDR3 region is CASSTQWGAEAFF. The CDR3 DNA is TGTGCCAGCAGCACTCAGTGGGGAGCTGAAGCTTTCTTT.

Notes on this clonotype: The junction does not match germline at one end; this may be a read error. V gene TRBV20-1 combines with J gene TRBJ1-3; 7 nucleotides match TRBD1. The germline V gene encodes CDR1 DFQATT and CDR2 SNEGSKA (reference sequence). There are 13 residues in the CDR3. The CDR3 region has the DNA TGCAGTGCTCGAGACAGGGAAGGAAACACCATATATTTT. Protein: CSARDREGNTIYF.

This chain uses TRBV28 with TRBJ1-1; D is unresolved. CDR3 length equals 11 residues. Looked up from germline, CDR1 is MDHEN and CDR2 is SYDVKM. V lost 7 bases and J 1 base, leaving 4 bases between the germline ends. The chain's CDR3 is CASNTNTEAFF. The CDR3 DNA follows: TGTGCCAGCAACACGAACACTGAAGCTTTCTTT.

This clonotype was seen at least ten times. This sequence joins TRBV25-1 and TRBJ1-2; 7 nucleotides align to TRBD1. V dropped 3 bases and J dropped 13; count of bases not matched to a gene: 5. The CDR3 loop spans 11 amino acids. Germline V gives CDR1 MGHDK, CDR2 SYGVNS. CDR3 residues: CASSDGTAGTF. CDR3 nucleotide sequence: TGTGCCAGCAGTGATGGGACAGCGGGCACCTTC.

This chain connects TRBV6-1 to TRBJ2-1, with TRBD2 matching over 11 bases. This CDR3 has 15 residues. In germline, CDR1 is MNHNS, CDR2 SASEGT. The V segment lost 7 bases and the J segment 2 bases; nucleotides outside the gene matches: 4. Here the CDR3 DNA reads TGTGCCAGCACCATGACTAGCGGGGCCTACAATGAGCAGTTCTTC. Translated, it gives CASTMTSGAYNEQFF.

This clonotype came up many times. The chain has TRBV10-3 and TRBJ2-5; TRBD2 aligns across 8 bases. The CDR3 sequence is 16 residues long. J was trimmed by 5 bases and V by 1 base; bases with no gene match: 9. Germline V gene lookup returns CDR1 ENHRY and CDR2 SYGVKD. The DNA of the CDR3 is TGTGCCATCAGTGAGTTGAGGGGGACTAGGATGGAGACCCAGTACTTC. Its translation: CAISELRGTRMETQYF.

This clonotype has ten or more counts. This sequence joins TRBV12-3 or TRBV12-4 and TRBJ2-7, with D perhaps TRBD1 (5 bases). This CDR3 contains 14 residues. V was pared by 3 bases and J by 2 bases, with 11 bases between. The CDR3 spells CASSFFRATYEQYF. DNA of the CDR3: TGTGCCAGCAGTTTCTTCAGGGCAACCTACGAGCAGTACTTC.

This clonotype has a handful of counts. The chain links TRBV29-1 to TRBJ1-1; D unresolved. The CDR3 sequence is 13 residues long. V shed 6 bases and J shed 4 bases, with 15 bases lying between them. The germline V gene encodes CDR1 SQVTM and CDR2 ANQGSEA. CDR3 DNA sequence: TGCAGCGTCATAATCGTAGTGGGCACTGAAGCTTTCTTT. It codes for CSVIIVVGTEAFF.

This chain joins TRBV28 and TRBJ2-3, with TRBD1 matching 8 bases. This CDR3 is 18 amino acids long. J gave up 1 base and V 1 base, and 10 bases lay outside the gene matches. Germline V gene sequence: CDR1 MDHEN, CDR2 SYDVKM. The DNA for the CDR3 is TGTGCCAGCAGTTTATTAGCCTTGGACAGGGTGGGCACAGATACGCAGTATTTT. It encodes CASSLLALDRVGTDTQYF. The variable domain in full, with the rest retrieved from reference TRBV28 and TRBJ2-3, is DVKVTQSSRYLVKRTGEKVFLECVQDMDHENMFWYRQDPGLGLRLIYFSYDVKMKEKGDIPEGYSVSREKKERFSLILESASTNQTSMYLCASSLLALDRVGTDTQYFGPGTRLTVL.

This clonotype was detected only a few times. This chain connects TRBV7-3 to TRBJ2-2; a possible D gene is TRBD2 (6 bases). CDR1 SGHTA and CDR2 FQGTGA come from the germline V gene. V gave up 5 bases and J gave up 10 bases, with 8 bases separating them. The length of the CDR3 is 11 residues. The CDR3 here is CASSPGVELFF. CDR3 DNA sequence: TGTGCCAGCAGCCCGGGGGTGGAGCTGTTTTTT.

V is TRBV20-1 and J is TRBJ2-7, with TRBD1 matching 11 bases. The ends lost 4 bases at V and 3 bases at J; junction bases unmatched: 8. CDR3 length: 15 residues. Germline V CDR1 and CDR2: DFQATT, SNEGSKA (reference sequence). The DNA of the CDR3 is TGCAGTGCTATTTCCTCCGGGACAGGGGGCTACGAGCAGTACTTC. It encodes CSAISSGTGGYEQYF.

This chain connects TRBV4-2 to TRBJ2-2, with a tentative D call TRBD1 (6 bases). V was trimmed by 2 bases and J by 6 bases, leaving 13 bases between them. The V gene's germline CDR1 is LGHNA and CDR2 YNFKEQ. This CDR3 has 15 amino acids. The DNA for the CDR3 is TGTGCCAGCAGCCAAAGTACAGGGAGTCCCGGGGAGCTGTTTTTT. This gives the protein CASSQSTGSPGELFF.